Only a few counts were recorded for the clone carrying this T cell receptor beta chain. Its antigen is not identified. This entry belongs to a study of beta chain features in type 1 diabetes. The wider study: Patients looked much like healthy donors when it came to age, gender and cell yields.

Study results and limitations: Amplification by PCR could prefer shorter templates, with the same effect in patients and controls. The similarity of naive, central memory and Treg TCRB repertoires appeared greater among patients than among healthy donors.

Germline V gives CDR1 SGHTA, CDR2 FQGNSA. The CDR3 is 13 residues long. V lost 6 bases to trimming and J lost 12 bases, with 18 bases between them. Investigators reverse transcribed all isolated RNA, so they sequenced expressed TCRB transcripts. Assay: immunoSEQ multiplex PCR; the TCRdb copy retains only in-frame clones and omits some. The sample lists 130,000 or so clones; 9.5% to 10% were seen once. The specimen sequenced was central memory CD4+ T cells from blood. The sequence was obtained from a woman between 35 and 50 years old in good health. This chain joins TRBV7-2 and TRBJ1-3; D gene unclear. CDR3 amino acids: CASRLSTTSGIYF. The DNA of the CDR3 is TGTGCCAGCAGACTTTCGACTACCAGCGGCATATATTTT. Based on the CDR3 plus reference TRBV7-2 and TRBJ1-3, the full variable domain is GAGVSQSPSNKVTEKGKDVELRCDPISGHTALYWYRQSLGQGLEFLIYFQGNSAPDKSGLPSDRFSAERTGGSVSTLTIQRTQQEDSAVYLCASRLSTTSGIYFGEGSWLTVV.